This T cell receptor beta chain was identified during a study of blood T cell repertoires in COVID-19. For the study at large: Acute and convalescent COVID-19 specimens originated in the United States, Italy and Spain. T cells, B-cell-depleted T cells, or PBMCs supplied cDNA or gDNA.

Original analysis: Amplifying reference gene primers gave estimates of nucleated cell counts. Clones were read by immunoSEQ multiplex PCR, and TCRdb kept only the in-frame ones, dropping some. V, J and clone size reflect that table, while D and trimming were determined from the DNA. The repertoire consists of fewer than 200,000 clones, with 80% to 90% occurring once and the leading ten covering roughly 9.1%. This clone appeared a few times. This CDR3 is 13 amino acids long. The ends lost 6 bases at V and 6 bases at J; junction bases unmatched: 5. This chain links TRBV12-3 or TRBV12-4 with TRBJ2-7, with TRBD1 matching over 10 bases. The TCR comes from a man aged 50-59 years with active or convalescent COVID-19. The specimen sequenced was peripheral blood. As DNA, the CDR3 is TGTGCCAGCAGGGCCCGGACAGGGGGCGAGCAGTACTTC. Its translation is CASRARTGGEQYF.